Listed here is a single T cell receptor (beta chain). The antigen is undetermined. These data are taken from a study of T-cell memory formation after mild COVID-19. Study details: TCR clustering was largely donor specific.

One entry per CDR3 protein results from TCRdb running MiXCR on the 5' RACE reads. The sample lists a few hundred thousand distinct CDR3 sequences; more than 20% were seen once. Trimming took off 3 bases at V and 10 bases at J, with 12 bases between the two ends. The CDR3 consists of 13 residues. CDR1 and CDR2 from the germline V gene are KGHDR and SFDVKD. Study-level results: In pre-infection memory, a portion of responding clones appeared, which suggested that cross-reactive memory joined. CD4+ clones that contracted lay mainly in CM and EM; CD8+ ones lay in EMRA. CD4/CD8 balance characterized clones contracting day 15 to 85, and CD4+ skew characterized later expanders.

The TCR originated in an adult woman who had mild COVID-19 (a few samples of this study predate the infection). Cell type and time point are not known. The J gene is TRBJ2-1, the V gene TRBV24-1; D is unclear. Sequencing used PBMCs or a T cell subset sorted from them (not recorded which). CDR3 in DNA: TGTGCCACCAGTGATGGGCCGGAATGGGAGCAGTTCTTC. This codes for CATSDGPEWEQFF.